The 25 T cell receptor beta chains in this list originate from one sample, sequenced in a study of T cell responses to AZD1222 COVID-19 vaccine. TCRdb's table, derived via immunoSEQ multiplex PCR, lists solely in-frame clones and lacks some. Of some 140,000 clones detected, about 90% appear once; the ten largest clones hold about 5%. The sequencing here drew on peripheral blood, taken on day 0 of MenACWY control vaccination. The receptors originated from an adult in good health.

This clone was observed once. This chain uses TRBV2 with TRBJ2-7; 7 nucleotides line up with TRBD1. V shed 4 bases and J 2 bases; nucleotides not matched to a gene: 2. Germline values: CDR1 SNHLY, CDR2 FYNNEI. The CDR3 covers 13 residues. CDR3 coding DNA: TGTGCCAGCAGTGTGGGACAGACCTACGAGCAGTACGTC. Translating gives CASSVGQTYEQYV.

The CDR3, as DNA: TGTGCCAGCGCTAATCGGGCAGAGGGAGGCTACACCTTC. Its protein is CASANRAEGGYTF. The J gene is TRBJ1-2, the V gene TRBV18; D not certain. Germline-derived CDR1 and CDR2 are KGHSH and LQKENI. This CDR3 contains 13 residues. The germline V and J ends were trimmed by 8 bases and 8 bases, with 18 bases remaining between them.

J is TRBJ1-2 and V is TRBV4-2, with a tentative D call TRBD1 (6 bases). Germline V gives CDR1 LGHNA, CDR2 YNFKEQ. Trimming removed 2 bases from V and 6 bases from J, with 10 bases in between. The CDR3 covers 13 residues. CDR3 sequence (DNA): TGTGCCAGCAGCCAACTGGCAGGGGATGGCTACACCTTC. This sequence encodes CASSQLAGDGYTF.

This clone was detected only a few times. This chain links TRBV28 with TRBJ1-1, with D unclear. Germline V gene lookup returns CDR1 MDHEN and CDR2 SYDVKM. The ends were cut back, 5 bases at V and 1 base at J, with 8 bases in the middle. The CDR3 loop spans 13 amino acids. CDR3 sequence: CASSSTPNTEAFF. In DNA, the CDR3 is TGTGCCAGCAGTAGCACACCGAACACTGAAGCTTTCTTT.

The chain combines TRBV5-1 with TRBJ1-6, with D perhaps TRBD1 (6 bases). There are 14 residues in the CDR3. Trimming took off 2 bases at V and 7 bases at J, with 10 bases between the two ends. The germline V gene has CDR1 SGHRS and CDR2 YFSETQ. CDR3 protein: CASSFGDINSPLHF. For the CDR3, the DNA is TGCGCCAGCAGCTTCGGGGACATCAATTCACCCCTCCACTTT. Full variable domain (missing parts from reference TRBV5-1 and TRBJ1-6): KAGVTQTPRYLIKTRGQQVTLSCSPISGHRSVSWYQQTPGQGLQFLFEYFSETQRNKGNFPGRFSGRQFSNSRSEMNVSTLELGDSALYLCASSFGDINSPLHFGNGTRLTVT.

The J gene is TRBJ1-2, the V gene TRBV11-3; D is perhaps TRBD1 (6 bases). The CDR3 contains 15 residues. Germline V gives CDR1 SGHNT, CDR2 YENEEA. The germline V and J ends were trimmed by 1 base and 4 bases, with 13 bases remaining between them. CDR3 region: CASSLGNRDSYGYTF. In nucleotides, the CDR3 is TGTGCCAGCAGCTTAGGGAACAGGGATAGCTATGGCTACACCTTC.

The rearrangement uses TRBV28 and TRBJ2-5; tentative D call: TRBD1 (5 bases). Germline assignment: CDR1 MDHEN and CDR2 SYDVKM. The CDR3 length is 13 residues. Trimming stripped 8 bases from V and 0 bases from J, with 10 bases between. CDR3 loop: CASVSGYQETQYF. The DNA of the CDR3 is TGTGCCAGCGTGTCAGGGTACCAAGAGACCCAGTACTTC.

This rearrangement joins TRBV3-1 (or the pseudogene TRBV3-2) to TRBJ1-2; D ambiguous. Trimming removed 3 bases at V and 6 bases at J, with 14 bases between. The CDR3 runs to 14 residues. Germline lookup yields CDR1 LGHDT and CDR2 YNNKEL (reference sequence). The CDR3 spells CASSQMYRSNGYTF. CDR3 nucleotides: TGTGCCAGCAGCCAGATGTACAGATCAAATGGCTACACCTTC.

The CDR3 region is CASAPGQGKVRTYEQYF. In DNA, the CDR3 is TGTGCCAGCGCCCCGGGACAGGGTAAAGTGCGCACCTACGAGCAGTACTTC. The chain links TRBV25-1 to TRBJ2-7; 9 bases match TRBD1. V trimming: 8 bases; J trimming: 2 bases; junction bases outside the gene matches: 16. The V gene's germline CDR1 is MGHDK and CDR2 SYGVNS. The CDR3 is 17 amino acids.

This chain joins TRBV11-2 and TRBJ2-5, with TRBD2 matching 8 bases. V was pared by 0 bases and J by 3 bases, with 6 bases of the junction left unmatched. In germline, CDR1 is SGHAT, CDR2 FQNNGV. The CDR3 has 16 residues. The CDR3 region is CASSLDPPTSEETQYF. Here the CDR3 DNA reads TGTGCCAGCAGCTTAGACCCTCCGACTAGCGAAGAGACCCAGTACTTC.

The chain employs TRBV19 and TRBJ1-1; no clear D gene. There are 13 residues in the CDR3. Trimming removed 4 bases from V and 1 base from J, with 7 bases in between. Germline CDR1 is LNHDA and CDR2 is SQIVND (reference sequence). The CDR3, as DNA: TGTGCCAGTAGTAACGGGGAGAACACTGAAGCTTTCTTT. Translated: CASSNGENTEAFF.

The chain couples TRBV5-1 to TRBJ2-3, with TRBD2 as a possible D gene (6 bases). V was trimmed by 0 bases and J by 0 bases, leaving 11 bases between them. The V gene's germline CDR1 is SGHRS and CDR2 YFSETQ. CDR3 size: 16 residues. CDR3 sequence: CASSLGAGASTDTQYF. DNA for the CDR3: TGCGCCAGCAGCTTGGGAGCGGGTGCTAGCACAGATACGCAGTATTTT.

The V gene is TRBV15, the J gene TRBJ2-3, with no clear D. Trimming took off 4 bases at V and 2 bases at J, with 10 bases between the two ends. The CDR3 totals 14 residues. In germline, CDR1 is LNHNV, CDR2 YYDKDF (reference sequence). The CDR3 is CATSKGSTTDTQYF. CDR3 DNA sequence: TGTGCCACCAGCAAGGGCAGTACCACAGATACGCAGTATTTT.

V and J are TRBV7-8 and TRBJ2-3; 11 positions match TRBD2. CDR1 is SGHVS and CDR2 is FQNEAQ in the germline V gene. J was trimmed by 2 bases and V by 4 bases; bases with no gene match: 5. The CDR3 covers 16 residues. In DNA form, the CDR3 reads TGTGCCAGCAGCTCAGGGACTAGCGGACCCACAGATACGCAGTATTTT. As protein: CASSSGTSGPTDTQYF.

This clone appeared a few times. J is TRBJ1-2 and V is TRBV28; D gene unclear. The CDR3 runs to 14 residues. Germline CDR1 MDHEN, CDR2 SYDVKM. The ends were cut back, 2 bases at V and 4 bases at J, with 11 bases in the middle. This CDR3 is CASSLQAGRYGYTF. The CDR3 DNA sequence: TGTGCCAGCAGTTTACAGGCAGGCCGCTATGGCTACACCTTC.

The J gene is TRBJ1-2, the V gene TRBV15; D is possibly TRBD1 (6 bases). V was shortened by 4 bases and J by 4 bases, with 13 bases between the two germline ends. This CDR3 is 14 amino acids long. From germline, CDR1 is LNHNV and CDR2 YYDKDF (reference sequence). In nucleotides, the CDR3 is TGTGCCACCAGCAATACGGACAGTATCTATGGCTACACCTTC. It is translated as CATSNTDSIYGYTF.

The chain employs TRBV5-5 and TRBJ2-4; 7 bases line up with TRBD2. From germline, CDR1 is SGHKS and CDR2 YYEKEE (reference sequence). The CDR3 has 15 residues. V was pared by 0 bases and J by 8 bases, with 8 bases of the junction left unmatched. The CDR3 loop is CASSLAAAGWDIQYF. The CDR3 nucleotides read TGTGCCAGCAGCTTGGCCGCAGCGGGGTGGGACATTCAGTACTTC.

V gene TRBV5-8 combines with J gene TRBJ1-1; 9 nucleotides align to TRBD1. Germline V gene lookup returns CDR1 SGHTS and CDR2 YDEGEE. The CDR3 has 16 amino acids. V lost 8 bases to trimming and J lost 1 base; unmatched junction nucleotides: 12. CDR3 sequence (DNA): TGTGCCAGTCAAGAACAGGGGGCTTCGGAGAACACTGAAGCTTTCTTT. It encodes CASQEQGASENTEAFF.

The rearrangement uses TRBV10-3 and TRBJ2-1; 8 bases map to TRBD1. This CDR3 has 14 amino acids. Germline trimming cut 6 bases from V and 4 bases from J; bases unmatched to any gene: 5. CDR1 is ENHRY and CDR2 is SYGVKD in the germline V gene. The CDR3 region is CAISRDRTYNEQFF. For the CDR3, the DNA is TGTGCCATCAGCCGGGACAGGACATACAATGAGCAGTTCTTC.

The chain uses TRBV5-6 and TRBJ1-3; the D is unclear. Trimming shortened V by 0 bases and J by 9 bases, and 13 bases separated the two germline ends. Germline V lookup: CDR1 SGHDT, CDR2 YYEEEE. The CDR3 has 14 amino acids. CDR3 DNA sequence: TGTGCCAGCAGCTTGGGGCACAGTGAAGCCACCATATATTTT. Its translation is CASSLGHSEATIYF.

This chain links TRBV5-1 with TRBJ2-1; D remains unclear. Germline assignment: CDR1 SGHRS and CDR2 YFSETQ. The CDR3 runs to 15 residues. V was shortened by 4 bases and J by 0 bases, with 11 bases between the two germline ends. The CDR3 sequence: CASSIRPGSYNEQFF. Here the CDR3 DNA reads TGCGCCAGCAGCATTAGACCCGGCTCCTACAATGAGCAGTTCTTC.

The rearrangement joins TRBV7-2 to TRBJ1-4; D is possibly TRBD1 (6 bases). The CDR3 covers 14 residues. V was trimmed by 3 bases and J by 7 bases, leaving 12 bases between them. Germline V gene lookup returns CDR1 SGHTA and CDR2 FQGNSA. The CDR3 loop reads CASSFSRGAEKLFF. In DNA form, the CDR3 reads TGTGCCAGCAGCTTTTCCAGGGGAGCTGAAAAACTGTTTTTT.

V gene TRBV6-2 or TRBV6-3 combines with J gene TRBJ2-7, with D unclear. The CDR3 runs to 15 residues. Trimming left V 6 bases short and J 0 bases short, with 15 bases between. Germline V gene lookup returns CDR1 MNHEY and CDR2 SVGEGT. The CDR3 DNA reads as TGTGCCAGCAGCCCCATTGGTGATAGCTCCTACGAGCAGTACGTC. This sequence encodes CASSPIGDSSYEQYV.

The chain recombines TRBV28 with TRBJ2-7, with D perhaps TRBD1 or TRBD2 (5 bases each). This CDR3 has 19 residues. Trimming removed 5 bases at V and 0 bases at J, with 26 bases between. Germline V gives CDR1 MDHEN, CDR2 SYDVKM. The CDR3 loop reads CASSLSLSAGTVNSYEQYF. CDR3 nucleotides: TGTGCCAGCAGTCTGTCACTGAGCGCCGGGACGGTAAACTCCTACGAGCAGTACTTC.

V is TRBV5-1 and J is TRBJ2-3; perhaps TRBD1 as D (5 bases). The CDR3 loop spans 15 amino acids. V was cut by 3 bases and J by 0 bases, with 11 bases left in between. CDR1 is SGHRS, CDR2 YFSETQ, per germline. CDR3 region: CASSWGGASTDTQYF. The CDR3 DNA reads TGCGCCAGCAGCTGGGGTGGGGCTAGCACAGATACGCAGTATTTT.